The source of this T cell receptor (beta chain) is a study of blood T cells in healthy people across ages. The authors ran a second PCR of about 7 to 12 cycles using a sample-barcoded 5' primer and a J-beta primer mix. TCRdb recomputed calls from the 5' RACE reads with MiXCR, one row per CDR3 protein. Of over 1,500,000 distinct CDR3 sequences detected, about 39% appear once; the ten largest clones hold 20% to 25%. This clonotype was counted between two and nine times. What it binds is not known. Trimming removed 5 bases at V and 6 bases at J, with 16 bases between. The V gene's germline CDR1 is DFQATT and CDR2 SNEGSKA (reference sequence). The CDR3 spans 13 residues. Overall study results and limits: Significant beta diversity loss was already apparent by age 40, declining roughly linearly. Greater diversity and more naive CD4+ cells were seen in long-lived donors than in aged donors.

The study drew donors from healthy Caucasian individuals in Russia aged roughly 6 to 100. V gene TRBV20-1 combines with J gene TRBJ1-2, with D unclear. Input material: blood. The origin of this receptor is a human donor in good health. The CDR3 sequence: CSALTGYSNGYTF. For the CDR3, the DNA is TGCAGTGCTCTTACCGGGTACAGCAATGGCTACACCTTC.